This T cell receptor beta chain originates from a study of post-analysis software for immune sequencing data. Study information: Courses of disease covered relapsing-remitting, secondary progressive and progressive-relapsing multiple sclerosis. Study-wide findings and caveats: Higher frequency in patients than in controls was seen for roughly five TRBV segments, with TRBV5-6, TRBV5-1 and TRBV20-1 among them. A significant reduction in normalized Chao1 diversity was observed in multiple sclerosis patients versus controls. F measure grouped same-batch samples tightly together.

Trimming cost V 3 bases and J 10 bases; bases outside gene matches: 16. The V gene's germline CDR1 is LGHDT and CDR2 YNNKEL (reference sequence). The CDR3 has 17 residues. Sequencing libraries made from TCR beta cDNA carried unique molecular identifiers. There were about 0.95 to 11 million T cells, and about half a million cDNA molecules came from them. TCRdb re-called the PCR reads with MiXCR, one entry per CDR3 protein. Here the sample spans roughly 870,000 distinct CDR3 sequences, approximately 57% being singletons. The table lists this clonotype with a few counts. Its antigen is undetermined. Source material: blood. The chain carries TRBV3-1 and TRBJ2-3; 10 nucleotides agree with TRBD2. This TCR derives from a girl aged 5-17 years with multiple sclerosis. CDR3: CASSHVGLADYQEAQYF. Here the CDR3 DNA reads TGTGCCAGCAGCCATGTTGGACTAGCGGACTATCAAGAGGCGCAGTATTTT.